These 18 T cell receptor beta chains share one sample of origin, sequenced in a study of cytomegalovirus exposure and HLA in healthy donors. The study ran its PCR with 60 Vbeta and 13 Jbeta primers. TCRdb's table, derived via immunoSEQ multiplex PCR, lists solely in-frame clones and lacks some. The table includes 140,000 or so clones, 75% to 90% detected once. Sample: PBMCs. These receptors originate from a woman aged 25 to 39 in good health and CMV-seronegative.

The CDR3: CAGEPGQGYDEQFF. The DNA of the CDR3 is TGTGCCGGCGAACCGGGACAGGGGTATGACGAGCAGTTCTTC. This chain uses TRBV2 with TRBJ2-1; 10 bases fit TRBD1. Trimming at V came to 11 bases and at J to 10 bases, leaving 14 bases not matched to a gene. Germline V CDR1 and CDR2: SNHLY, FYNNEI. The CDR3 sequence is 14 residues long.

This sequence joins TRBV21-1 and TRBJ1-4; TRBD1, the D gene given by the table, was not confirmed from the DNA. TRBV21-1 is listed as a pseudogene. The CDR3 totals 15 residues. CDR3 DNA: TGTGCCAGCAGCAAAGCTGCGACAGGGGTTGAAAAACTGTTTTTT. This sequence encodes CASSKAATGVEKLFF.

V and J are TRBV7-3 and TRBJ2-7, with D possibly being TRBD2 (6 bases). The CDR3 is made up of 14 amino acids. The germline V and J ends were trimmed by 2 bases and 2 bases, with 10 bases remaining between them. Per the germline V gene, CDR1 is SGHTA and CDR2 is FQGTGA. CDR3 region: CASSLSAGPYEQYF. Written as DNA, the CDR3 is TGTGCCAGCAGCTTATCGGCGGGACCCTACGAGCAGTACTTC.

The rearrangement uses TRBV14 and TRBJ2-7; D is unresolved. This CDR3 spans 13 amino acids. Per germline, CDR1 SGHDN and CDR2 FVKESK. V was cut by 4 bases and J by 2 bases, with 9 bases left in between. DNA of the CDR3: TGTGCCAGCAGCCGCCTTGGGCCCTACGAGCAGTACTTC. Translating it yields CASSRLGPYEQYF.

V usage is TRBV28 and J usage is TRBJ2-1, with D perhaps matching TRBD2 (7 bases). Germline values: CDR1 MDHEN, CDR2 SYDVKM. The ends were cut back, 6 bases at V and 6 bases at J, with 21 bases in the middle. The CDR3 consists of 16 residues. Here the CDR3 DNA reads TGTGCCAGCAGCCCGATACGGGGGGCGGCTCGCAATGAGCAGTTCTTC. Translated, it gives CASSPIRGAARNEQFF.

This chain links TRBV12-5 with TRBJ2-5; 10 nucleotides agree with TRBD1. The DNA matches TRBJ2-7 better at its end, which makes the J call doubtful. Germline V gene data show CDR1 as LGHNT and CDR2 as FRNRAP. CDR3 length: 18 amino acids. The CDR3 coding sequence is TGTGCTAGTGGCCGAAAACCTCCACCGGGACAGGGGACCTACGAGCAGTACTTC. Protein: CASGRKPPPGQGTYEQYF.

The V gene is TRBV27, the J gene TRBJ2-7; 7 bases match TRBD1. CDR1 is MNHEY, CDR2 SMNVEV, per germline (reference sequence). The trim removed 5 bases at V and 1 base at J, leaving 8 bases unmatched. This CDR3 has 15 residues. DNA for the CDR3: TGTGCCAGCAGTGTGACAGGGTTTCTTTCCTACGAGCAGTACTTC. This codes for CASSVTGFLSYEQYF.

This clone came up a few times. The rearrangement joins TRBV4-1 to TRBJ2-5, with TRBD2 matching over 7 bases. The CDR3 runs 14 residues. The junction had 3 bases not matched to a gene; V was cut back by 0 bases and J by 5 bases. Germline V gene data show CDR1 as MGHRA and CDR2 as YSYEKL. This CDR3 is CASSQDWGGETQYF. In nucleotides, the CDR3 is TGCGCCAGCAGCCAAGATTGGGGGGGGGAGACCCAGTACTTC.

The chain couples TRBV15 to TRBJ1-2; D may be TRBD1 (5 bases). This CDR3 has 16 amino acids. Germline V gene data show CDR1 as LNHNV and CDR2 as YYDKDF (reference sequence). Trimming stripped 0 bases from V and 4 bases from J, with 15 bases between. The CDR3 protein is CATSRDFDPGGYGYTF. CDR3 DNA: TGTGCCACCAGCAGAGATTTTGACCCCGGGGGCTATGGCTACACCTTC.

The CDR3 bases are TGTGCCAGTAGTACTCCGGGACAGGGTCCTAACTATGGCTACACCTTC. It is translated as CASSTPGQGPNYGYTF. The chain couples TRBV19 to TRBJ1-2; TRBD1 aligns across 9 bases. The CDR3 covers 16 residues. J gave up 0 bases and V 4 bases, and 6 bases lay outside the gene matches. Germline CDR1 and CDR2: LNHDA and SQIVND (reference sequence).

Worth noting for this clone: Other DNA sequences in the same sample also yield this CDR3. V is TRBV6-5 and J is TRBJ2-3, with 8 bases aligning to TRBD1. J gave up 0 bases and V 2 bases, and 4 bases lay outside the gene matches. The CDR3 extends over 16 amino acids. The germline V gene has CDR1 MNHEY and CDR2 SVGAGI. The CDR3 is CASSYGTGYSTDTQYF. In nucleotides, the CDR3 is TGTGCCAGCAGTTACGGGACAGGTTATAGCACAGATACGCAGTATTTT.

This clone was seen only once. V and J are TRBV4-2 and TRBJ2-7; D may be TRBD2 (6 bases). V shed 0 bases and J shed 2 bases, with 14 bases lying between them. The CDR3 is 16 amino acids. The V gene's germline CDR1 is LGHNA and CDR2 YNFKEQ. CDR3 sequence: CASSQDTGQRAYEQYF. In nucleotides, the CDR3 is TGTGCCAGCAGCCAAGATACCGGCCAGCGGGCCTACGAGCAGTACTTC.

The chain carries TRBV7-9 and TRBJ1-2; D might be TRBD1 (5 bases). V lost 4 bases to trimming and J lost 5 bases, with 20 bases between them. This CDR3 has 16 amino acids. Germline V lookup: CDR1 SEHNR, CDR2 FQNEAQ (reference sequence). CDR3 region: CASSSELGQVQYGYTF. The CDR3 region has the DNA TGTGCCAGCAGCTCCGAACTGGGGCAGGTGCAATATGGCTACACCTTC.

The chain combines TRBV11-2 with TRBJ2-3; 8 bases line up with TRBD2. Germline CDR1 is SGHAT and CDR2 is FQNNGV. The trim removed 5 bases at V and 4 bases at J, leaving 8 bases unmatched. This CDR3 spans 15 amino acids. In DNA, the CDR3 is TGTGCCAGCAGCGTATGGACTAGCTCCTCAGATACGCAGTATTTT. Its translation is CASSVWTSSSDTQYF.

There are a few counts of this clone. V usage is TRBV5-1 and J usage is TRBJ2-1; TRBD2 agrees at 13 bases. V was clipped by 0 bases and J by 8 bases; unmatched bases: 11. Germline values: CDR1 SGHRS, CDR2 YFSETQ. The CDR3 length is 18 residues. The CDR3 reads CASSLDGRLAGGGDEQFF. Written as DNA, the CDR3 is TGCGCCAGCAGCTTGGATGGAAGACTAGCGGGGGGTGGGGATGAGCAGTTCTTC.

This chain links TRBV5-1 with TRBJ1-1; D is perhaps TRBD1 (5 bases). Deletions cut 0 bases from V and 3 bases from J, with 15 bases between. The CDR3 contains 16 residues. Germline V gene sequence: CDR1 SGHRS, CDR2 YFSETQ. CDR3 sequence reads: CASSLVAGPGDTEAFF. In DNA, the CDR3 is TGCGCCAGCAGCTTGGTGGCGGGGCCAGGAGACACTGAAGCTTTCTTT.

J is TRBJ2-1 and V is TRBV9; a possible D gene is TRBD2 (5 bases). This CDR3 is built from 17 residues. CDR1 and CDR2 (germline): SGDLS, YYNGEE. The V end was cut by 4 bases, the J end by 0 bases, with 17 bases between. The chain's CDR3 is CASSTRGWYSSYNEQFF. The CDR3 region has the DNA TGTGCCAGCAGCACCCGGGGTTGGTACAGCTCCTACAATGAGCAGTTCTTC.

Here the CDR3 DNA reads TGTGCCAGCTCACCACTTACGGGGTCCTACAATGAGCAGTTCTTC. It specifies CASSPLTGSYNEQFF. This chain joins TRBV18 and TRBJ2-1; a weak D match, TRBD2 (5 bases). Germline V lookup: CDR1 KGHSH, CDR2 LQKENI. This CDR3 region has 15 residues. The ends were cut back, 1 base at V and 1 base at J, with 8 bases in the middle.